This T cell receptor beta chain is drawn from a study of blood T cell repertoires in COVID-19. Per the study methods: The assay estimated nucleated cells by amplifying reference gene primers. Repertoires were generated with immunoSEQ multiplex PCR, while TCRdb's copy carries only in-frame clones and drops some. The DNA was the basis for D and trimming; V, J and clone size are from that table. This table holds approximately 100,000 clones, 70% to 90% found once. Trimming cost V 0 bases and J 1 base, with 16 bases left between them. CDR1 and CDR2 from the germline V gene are SGHTA and FQGNSA. The CDR3 covers 17 residues.

This clonotype originated in a middle-aged man in a cohort sampled during active COVID-19. The sample consisted of peripheral blood. The genes are TRBV7-2 and TRBJ2-7, with D perhaps matching TRBD2 (6 bases). This chain's CDR3 is CASSLAGGRPVSYEQYF. The CDR3 coding sequence is TGTGCCAGCAGCTTAGCGGGGGGACGGCCGGTATCCTACGAGCAGTACTTC. The entire variable domain, with the rest obtained from reference TRBV7-2 and TRBJ2-7, is as follows: GAGVSQSPSNKVTEKGKDVELRCDPISGHTALYWYRQSLGQGLEFLIYFQGNSAPDKSGLPSDRFSAERTGGSVSTLTIQRTQQEDSAVYLCASSLAGGRPVSYEQYFGPGTRLTVT.